One TCR beta chain is described in this entry. Its antigen remains unknown. These data are taken from a study of cytomegalovirus exposure and HLA in healthy donors. Study overall: Earlier, approximately 190 million T cells were analyzed, and 90 million to 140 million unique TCR beta sequences were found among them. The Caucasian-associated ancestry cluster contained 81% of the approximately 430 genotyped donors. Study-wide points: Likely technical artifact: a cluster of highly shared sequence variants. In an earlier analysis, in 620 or so donors, most V segments appeared productive either ~87% or ~30% of the time.

The PCR employed 60 Vbeta primers together with 13 Jbeta primers. The table came from immunoSEQ multiplex PCR; TCRdb's copy has only in-frame clones and leaves some out. The table has 130,000 or so clones, about 80% seen once. The length of the CDR3 is 15 residues. Germline assignment: CDR1 SEHNR and CDR2 FQNEAQ (reference sequence). Trimming removed 2 bases from V and 6 bases from J, with 16 bases in between. The TCR sequence derives from a woman under 30 in good health and CMV-seronegative. V and J are TRBV7-9 and TRBJ1-1; D remains ambiguous. Input material: PBMCs. The CDR3 DNA is TGTGCCAGCAGCTTACTCCGGGGTGCGGACGCTGAAGCTTTCTTT. This gives the protein CASSLLRGADAEAFF. Variable domain in full (rest from reference TRBV7-9 and TRBJ1-1): DTGVSQNPRHKITKRGQNVTFRCDPISEHNRLYWYRQTLGQGPEFLTYFQNEAQLEKSRLLSDRFSAERPKGSFSTLEIQRTEQGDSAMYLCASSLLRGADAEAFFGQGTRLTVV.